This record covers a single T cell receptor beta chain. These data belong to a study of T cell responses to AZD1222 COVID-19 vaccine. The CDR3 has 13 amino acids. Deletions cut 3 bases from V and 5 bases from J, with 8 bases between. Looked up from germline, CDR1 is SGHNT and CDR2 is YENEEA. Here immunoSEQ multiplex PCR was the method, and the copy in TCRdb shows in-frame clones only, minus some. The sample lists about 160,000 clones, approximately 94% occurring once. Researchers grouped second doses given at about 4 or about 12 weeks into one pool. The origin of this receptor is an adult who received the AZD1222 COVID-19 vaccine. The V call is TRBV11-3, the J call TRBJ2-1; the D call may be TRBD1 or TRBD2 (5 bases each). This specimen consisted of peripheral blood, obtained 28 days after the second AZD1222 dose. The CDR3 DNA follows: TGTGCCAGCAGCTTCGGGGCAGACAATGAGCAGTTCTTC. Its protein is CASSFGADNEQFF.